This passage covers 25 T cell receptor beta chains from one sample sequenced in a study of cytomegalovirus exposure and HLA in healthy donors. Assay used: immunoSEQ multiplex PCR; TCRdb lists only in-frame clones, some missing. Among about 150,000 clones, around nine tenths were seen once, and the ten largest hold about 3.5%. The specimen sequenced was PBMCs. The receptors originated from a young woman in good health and CMV-seropositive.

CDR3 residues: CASRGTGGTGELFF. The CDR3 nucleotides are TGTGCCAGCAGAGGGACAGGGGGCACCGGGGAGCTGTTTTTT. V gene TRBV2 combines with J gene TRBJ2-2, with 11 nucleotides matching TRBD1. Germline CDR1 and CDR2: SNHLY and FYNNEI. The CDR3 runs to 14 residues. V was pared by 6 bases and J by 4 bases, with 1 base of the junction left unmatched.

The chain combines TRBV7-2 with TRBJ2-7; 9 nucleotides agree with TRBD2. Germline V CDR1 and CDR2: SGHTA, FQGNSA. With 3 bases clipped from V and 6 bases from J, the junction kept 6 bases outside the gene matches. This CDR3 comprises 14 residues. The CDR3 nucleotides are TGTGCCAGCAGCTTTGGCGGGAGGGGTCTCGAGCAGTACTTC. This translates into CASSFGGRGLEQYF.

The chain couples TRBV27 to TRBJ1-2; 8 bases match TRBD1. Germline V gene sequence: CDR1 MNHEY, CDR2 SMNVEV (reference sequence). The CDR3 is made up of 15 amino acids. V trimming: 2 bases; J trimming: 8 bases; junction bases outside the gene matches: 10. The chain's CDR3 is CASSLRPGGAEGYTF. The CDR3, as DNA: TGTGCCAGCAGTTTAAGACCAGGGGGCGCGGAGGGCTACACCTTC.

V and J are TRBV14 and TRBJ1-1; weak D call: TRBD1 (5 bases). The CDR3 is 14 amino acids. Germline V CDR1 and CDR2: SGHDN, FVKESK. Deletions cut 1 base from V and 4 bases from J, with 10 bases between. CDR3 sequence (DNA): TGTGCCAGCAGCCAAGGCAGGGTGAGCACTGAAGCTTTCTTT. Translated: CASSQGRVSTEAFF.

The V and J genes are TRBV27 and TRBJ1-3; 7 positions agree with TRBD1. The CDR3 length is 16 residues. CDR1 MNHEY and CDR2 SMNVEV come from the germline V gene (reference sequence). The V segment lost 3 bases and the J segment 0 bases; nucleotides outside the gene matches: 5. The CDR3 loop is CASSLTGRYSGNTIYF. The CDR3 region has the DNA TGTGCCAGCAGTTTGACAGGGAGATACTCTGGAAACACCATATATTTT.

This clone was counted a few times. The chain links TRBV19 to TRBJ1-2; TRBD1 might be the D (5 bases). V shed 1 base and J shed 6 bases, with 9 bases lying between them. The CDR3 length is 13 residues. Germline V CDR1 and CDR2: LNHDA, SQIVND (reference sequence). Here the CDR3 DNA reads TGTGCCAGTAGTATAGCAGGGTACCATGGCTACACCTTC. Amino acids: CASSIAGYHGYTF.

The chain recombines TRBV29-1 with TRBJ2-5, with D perhaps TRBD1 (6 bases). The CDR3 totals 11 residues. Germline V gene data show CDR1 as SQVTM and CDR2 as ANQGSEA. The V and J ends lost 7 bases and 4 bases respectively, with 10 bases between them. CDR3: CSEGTSETQYF. Here the CDR3 DNA reads TGCAGCGAGGGGACATCAGAGACCCAGTACTTC.

In its sample, this clone was seen once. V usage is TRBV7-2 and J usage is TRBJ1-5; 10 bases fit TRBD1. The CDR3 contains 15 residues. The ends lost 6 bases at V and 6 bases at J; junction bases unmatched: 8. CDR1 is SGHTA, CDR2 FQGNSA, per germline. The chain's CDR3 is CASRLGTGVGQPQHF. DNA of the CDR3: TGTGCCAGCAGGCTAGGGACAGGGGTAGGTCAGCCCCAGCATTTT.

This sequence joins TRBV9 and TRBJ2-1; tentatively, D is TRBD2 (6 bases). The CDR3 sequence is 16 residues long. V was trimmed by 3 bases and J by 3 bases, leaving 16 bases between them. CDR1 and CDR2 (germline): SGDLS, YYNGEE. Written as DNA, the CDR3 is TGTGCCAGCAGCGCCAGGACTGGACTAAACTACAATGAGCAGTTCTTC. Translating it yields CASSARTGLNYNEQFF.

V usage is TRBV6-1 and J usage is TRBJ2-7; 14 nucleotides line up with TRBD2. The length of the CDR3 is 14 residues. CDR1 and CDR2 from the germline V gene are MNHNS and SASEGT. The junction had 4 bases not matched to a gene; V was cut back by 6 bases and J by 6 bases. The CDR3 DNA reads as TGTGCCAGCAGAGGGACTAGCGGGAGCGGCGAGCAGTACTTC. Amino acid sequence: CASRGTSGSGEQYF.

V and J are TRBV6-5 and TRBJ1-2, with D unclear. The CDR3 consists of 13 residues. Trimming cost V 8 bases and J 3 bases, with 13 bases left between them. In germline, CDR1 is MNHEY, CDR2 SVGAGI. The CDR3 DNA follows: TGTGCCAGCCGGCGGGAGAAGTACTATGGCTACACCTTC. The encoded protein is CASRREKYYGYTF.

CDR3 sequence: CASSAFFPSSGELFF. The CDR3 DNA reads TGTGCCAGCAGCGCCTTTTTTCCTAGCTCCGGGGAGCTGTTTTTT. This chain uses TRBV7-3 with TRBJ2-2, with D maybe TRBD2 (5 bases). This CDR3 comprises 15 residues. Looked up from germline, CDR1 is SGHTA and CDR2 is FQGTGA. V lost 5 bases and J 6 bases, leaving 16 bases between the germline ends.

The CDR3 DNA sequence: TGTGCCTGGAGTGTCGGCGGGGGCTTTTACGAGCAGTACTTC. Residues: CAWSVGGGFYEQYF. The rearrangement links TRBV30 to TRBJ2-7; possible D gene TRBD2, 7 bases. CDR1 and CDR2 (germline): GTSNPN, SVGIG (reference sequence). CDR3 length: 14 amino acids. With 0 bases removed from V and 4 bases from J, the gap between germline ends came to 13 bases. The full variable domain, in which reference TRBV30 and TRBJ2-7 provide the parts outside the CDR3, is SQTIHQWPATLVQPVGSPLSLECTVEGTSNPNLYWYRQAAGRGLQLLFYSVGIGQISSEVPQNLSASRPQDRQFILSSKKLLLSDSGFYLCAWSVGGGFYEQYFGPGTRLTVT.

The J gene is TRBJ2-3, the V gene TRBV5-8; D is uncertain. Per germline, CDR1 SGHTS and CDR2 YDEGEE. The CDR3 sequence is 12 residues long. V was trimmed by 2 bases and J by 5 bases, leaving 6 bases between them. The DNA of the CDR3 is TGTGCCAGCAGCTTAGAGAAAGATACGCAGTATTTT. Translated: CASSLEKDTQYF. Full variable domain (remainder filled in from reference TRBV5-8 and TRBJ2-3): EAGVTQSPTHLIKTRGQQATLRCSPISGHTSVYWYQQALGLGLQFLLWYDEGEERNRGNFPPRFSGRQFPNYSSELNVNALELEDSALYLCASSLEKDTQYFGPGTRLTVL.

In DNA form, the CDR3 reads TGTGCCACCAGCCCGGACAGGGTGAACGAAAAACTGTTTTTT. Amino acid sequence: CATSPDRVNEKLFF. The chain joins TRBV15 to TRBJ1-4; 8 nucleotides match TRBD1. This CDR3 spans 14 amino acids. Germline V gene sequence: CDR1 LNHNV, CDR2 YYDKDF (reference sequence). The V and J ends lost 5 bases and 8 bases, in that order; junction bases with no gene match: 7.

The gene calls are TRBV6-5 and TRBJ2-1; D is perhaps TRBD2 (6 bases). Germline V lookup: CDR1 MNHEY, CDR2 SVGAGI. Trimming stripped 5 bases from V and 6 bases from J, with 11 bases between. The CDR3 extends over 13 amino acids. The chain's CDR3 is CASSRGMGNEQFF. CDR3 in DNA: TGTGCCAGCAGTCGCGGGATGGGCAATGAGCAGTTCTTC.

The chain links TRBV12-5 to TRBJ2-1, with TRBD1 matching 7 bases. Losses at the gene ends were 3 bases for V and 8 bases for J; bases not matched to a gene: 7. Germline-derived CDR1 and CDR2 are LGHNT and FRNRAP. The CDR3 runs 14 residues. The CDR3 here is CASGLQGIGDEQFF. The CDR3 DNA reads TGTGCTAGTGGTTTACAGGGGATAGGTGATGAGCAGTTCTTC.

The chain carries TRBV19 and TRBJ1-5; 7 nucleotides match TRBD1. V was clipped by 6 bases and J by 0 bases; unmatched bases: 5. The CDR3 runs to 15 residues. The germline gives CDR1 LNHDA, CDR2 SQIVND (reference sequence). CDR3 loop: CASSTGTASNQPQHF. The DNA of the CDR3 is TGTGCCAGTAGCACCGGGACAGCTAGCAATCAGCCCCAGCATTTT.

The rearrangement uses TRBV7-6 and TRBJ2-7, with a weak D call TRBD2 (5 bases). This CDR3 contains 14 residues. V lost 0 bases to trimming and J lost 5 bases, with 11 bases between them. Per germline, CDR1 SGHVS and CDR2 FNYEAQ. CDR3 DNA sequence: TGTGCCAGCAGCTTAGCGGGAGTTCCCCACGAGCAGTACTTC. Its protein product is CASSLAGVPHEQYF.

The V call is TRBV5-6, the J call TRBJ1-5; TRBD1 matches at 9 bases. The germline CDR1 and CDR2 sequences are SGHDT and YYEEEE. This CDR3 is built from 15 residues. V lost 4 bases and J lost 7; bases outside the gene matches: 9. The CDR3 bases are TGTGCCAGCAGCGCGGGACAGGGTGAGGGACAGCCCCAGCATTTT. It is translated as CASSAGQGEGQPQHF. The full variable domain, with the rest looked up from reference TRBV5-6 and TRBJ1-5, is DAGVTQSPTHLIKTRGQQVTLRCSPKSGHDTVSWYQQALGQGPQFIFQYYEEEERQRGNFPDRFSGHQFPNYSSELNVNALLLGDSALYLCASSAGQGEGQPQHFGDGTRLSIL.

The chain is built from TRBV2 and TRBJ2-5, with no clear D. V gave up 4 bases and J gave up 5 bases, with 5 bases separating them. Germline assignment: CDR1 SNHLY and CDR2 FYNNEI. The CDR3 is 11 amino acids. The CDR3 here is CASSAEETQYF. Written as DNA, the CDR3 is TGTGCCAGCAGTGCGGAGGAGACCCAGTACTTC.

V is TRBV29-1 and J is TRBJ2-7, with a possible D match to TRBD2 (6 bases). The CDR3 consists of 13 residues. V was clipped by 1 base and J by 7 bases, with 14 bases between them. CDR1 and CDR2 from the germline V gene are SQVTM and ANQGSEA. CDR3 in amino acids: CSVEGVGGTEQYF. Here the CDR3 DNA reads TGCAGCGTTGAAGGAGTTGGCGGGACTGAGCAGTACTTC.

The V call is TRBV9, the J call TRBJ1-3; D might be TRBD1 (6 bases). V dropped 2 bases and J dropped 0 bases, with 15 bases sitting between them. CDR3 length: 17 residues. Per germline, CDR1 SGDLS and CDR2 YYNGEE. The CDR3: CASSVLDVGGSGNTIYF. DNA of the CDR3: TGTGCCAGCAGCGTCCTTGATGTAGGGGGCTCTGGAAACACCATATATTTT.

The chain uses TRBV6-5 and TRBJ2-7, with TRBD2 matching over 13 bases. From germline, CDR1 is MNHEY and CDR2 SVGAGI. The CDR3 runs to 16 residues. Trimming cost V 4 bases and J 2 bases; bases outside gene matches: 5. CDR3 sequence: CASSSVTSGRAYEQYF. The CDR3 DNA follows: TGTGCCAGCAGTTCCGTTACTAGCGGGAGGGCCTACGAGCAGTACTTC.

This chain links TRBV6-6 with TRBJ2-7, with a possible D match to TRBD1 (5 bases). The CDR3 covers 15 residues. Germline CDR1 MNHNY, CDR2 SVGAGI (reference sequence). V lost 2 bases, J lost 2 bases, and 13 bases lay in between. The CDR3 region has the DNA TGTGCCAGCAGTTACCCCGCACAGGAGCCCTACGAGCAGTACTTC. Translation gives CASSYPAQEPYEQYF.